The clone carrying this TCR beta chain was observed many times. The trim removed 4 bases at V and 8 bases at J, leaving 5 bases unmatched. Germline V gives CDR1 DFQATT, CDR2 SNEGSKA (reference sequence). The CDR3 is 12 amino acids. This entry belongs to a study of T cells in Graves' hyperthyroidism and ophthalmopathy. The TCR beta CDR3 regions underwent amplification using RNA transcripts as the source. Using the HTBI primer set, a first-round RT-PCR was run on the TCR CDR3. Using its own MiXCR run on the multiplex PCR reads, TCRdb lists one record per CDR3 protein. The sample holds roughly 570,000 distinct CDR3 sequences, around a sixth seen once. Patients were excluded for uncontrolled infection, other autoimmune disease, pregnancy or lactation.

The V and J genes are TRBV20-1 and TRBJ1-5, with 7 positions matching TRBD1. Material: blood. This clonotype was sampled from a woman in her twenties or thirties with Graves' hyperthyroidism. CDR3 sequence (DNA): TGCAGTGCTACATCACAGGGGAAGCCCCAGCATTTT. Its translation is CSATSQGKPQHF.